This T cell receptor (beta chain) is from a study of identifying expanded T cells in peripheral blood (dated by TCRdb to the late 2010s). Background for the entire study: Four technical replicates, made by sequencing separate aliquots from the same pool of genomic DNA, were compared pairwise. What the research found in general, with its limitations: Variance in clone template counts between roughly two-week samples significantly increased with total template count across all healthy donors. Across all healthy-donor time intervals, the beta-binomial model significantly cut both the number of clones called differentially abundant and the false-positive rate. The binomial model flagged about 1.2 differentially abundant clones between technical replicates, compared with approximately 16 over about two weeks and 19 to 20 over around 4 weeks. The authors expected that biological variance in healthy repertoires might rise further over much longer intervals, such as months to years.

During the collection period, no infections or other immune events were recorded for the healthy donors. Healthy-donor blood repertoires served as a training cohort to calibrate time-dependent variance in a beta-binomial model of T-cell clone differential abundance. There were roughly 10 healthy donors in the training cohort, of whom 3 were female and 7 were male. An age range of roughly 29 to 64 years, with an average of about 45 years, was recorded for the donors. Whole blood, obtained from a commercial supplier, was collected from each healthy donor at three time points spaced roughly 14 days apart. For immunosequencing, genomic DNA was extracted from unsorted whole blood. V is shortened by 6 bases, J by 6 bases, and the region joining them spans 21 bases. In the germline V gene (reference sequence), CDR1 corresponds to MNHEY and CDR2 to SMNVEV. The CDR3, cysteine through phenylalanine, is 16 amino acids long. The entry retains the CDR3 DNA only, 48 bases that are in frame from base 1.

Regarding this clone: Its target antigen remains unknown. No quality values exist for individual bases; no much larger clone is one base distant.

The immunoSEQ Assay, which uses bias-controlled multiplex PCR amplification of genomic DNA, was used to profile TCRbeta CDR3 regions. In the authors' own workflow: The absolute abundance of each unique TCRbeta CDR3 region was quantified after sequences were collapsed and filtered. Differential abundance was tested with two models: a binomial (Fisher-equivalent) model and a beta-binomial model that adds time-dependent variance fitted from healthy donors. Clones with fewer than 5 combined templates were removed, and a clone was called differentially abundant if the clone's Benjamini-Hochberg FDR was below 0.01. Beta-binomial variance was modeled as a function of total template count across the two samples using the form v = (b*log(k)+a)^2. The source is immuneACCESS, and TCRdb retained only in-frame sequences with V and J called. Part of the clones is not carried over; for the studies checked, unresolved V genes explain less than half of this, and the remainder is unexplained. The DNA was the basis for D and trimming; V, J and clone size are from that table. Within this sample are about 100,000 clones, with around 90% of them counted one time only. 5.5% of the sample is held by the ten biggest clonotypes.

The rearrangement combines TRBV27 with TRBJ2-1; the D segment might be TRBD1 or TRBD2, since each matches 7 bases. The sequenced material came from blood. The sequence came from a person between 18 and 75 years old in good health. This receptor has the CDR3 CASSLKAGGGVNEQFF. DNA sequence: TGTGCCAGCAGCCTAAAAGCAGGGGGAGGGGTCAATGAGCAGTTCTTC.